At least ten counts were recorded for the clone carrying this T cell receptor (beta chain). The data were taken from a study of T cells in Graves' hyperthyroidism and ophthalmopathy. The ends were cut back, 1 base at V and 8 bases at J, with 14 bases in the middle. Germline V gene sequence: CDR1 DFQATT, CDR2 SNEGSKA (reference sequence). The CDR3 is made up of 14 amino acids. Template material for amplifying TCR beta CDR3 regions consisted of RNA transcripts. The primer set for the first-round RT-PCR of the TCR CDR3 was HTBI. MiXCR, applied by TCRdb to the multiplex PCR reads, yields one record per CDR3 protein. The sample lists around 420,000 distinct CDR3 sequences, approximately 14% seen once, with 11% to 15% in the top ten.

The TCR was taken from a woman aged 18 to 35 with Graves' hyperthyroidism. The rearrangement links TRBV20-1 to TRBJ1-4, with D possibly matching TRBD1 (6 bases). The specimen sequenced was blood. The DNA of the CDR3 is TGCAGTGCTAGAGTACGCGGGACACCAGAAAAACTGTTTTTT. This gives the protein CSARVRGTPEKLFF.